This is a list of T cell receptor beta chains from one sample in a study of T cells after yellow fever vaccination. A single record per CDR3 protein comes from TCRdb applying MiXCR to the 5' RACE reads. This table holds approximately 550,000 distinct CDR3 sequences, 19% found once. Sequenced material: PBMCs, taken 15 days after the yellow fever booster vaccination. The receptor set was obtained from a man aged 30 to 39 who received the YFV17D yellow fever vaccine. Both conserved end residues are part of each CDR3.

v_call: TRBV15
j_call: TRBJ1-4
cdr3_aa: CATSTNGGFSAEKLFF

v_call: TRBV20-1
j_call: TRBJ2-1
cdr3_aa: CSARSPGTNEQFF

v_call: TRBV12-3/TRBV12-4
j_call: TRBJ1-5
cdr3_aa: CASSLQGPNQPQHF

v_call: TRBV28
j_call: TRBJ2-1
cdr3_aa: CASSYPGTSDIF

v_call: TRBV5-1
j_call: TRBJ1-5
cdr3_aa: CASSLIRDRECRGNQPQHF

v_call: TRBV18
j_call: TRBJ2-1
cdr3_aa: CASSPREADQTYYNEQFF

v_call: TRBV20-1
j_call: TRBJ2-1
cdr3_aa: CSARDLASGMWNEQFF

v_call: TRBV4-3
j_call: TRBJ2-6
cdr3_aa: CASSRQAGLGANVLTF

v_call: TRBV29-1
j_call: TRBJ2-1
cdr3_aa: CSVDTSSSSYNEQFF

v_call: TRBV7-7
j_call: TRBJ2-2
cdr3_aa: CASSLGFQGTGELFF

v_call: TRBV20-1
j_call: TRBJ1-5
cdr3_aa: CSALDGDQPQHF

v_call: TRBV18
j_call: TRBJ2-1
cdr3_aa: CASSRLAGEVGNEQFF

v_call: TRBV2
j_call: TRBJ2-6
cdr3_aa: CASTRRDRTSGANVLTF

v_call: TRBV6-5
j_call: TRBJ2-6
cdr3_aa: CASSYGVSGANVLTF

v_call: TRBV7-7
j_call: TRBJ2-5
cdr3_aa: CASSSAWDGETQYF

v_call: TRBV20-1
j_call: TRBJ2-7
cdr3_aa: CSARERDKNSYEQYF

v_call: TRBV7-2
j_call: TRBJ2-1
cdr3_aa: CARSWSGSRNEQFF

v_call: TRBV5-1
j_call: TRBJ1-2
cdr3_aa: CASTLGQGAGGYTF

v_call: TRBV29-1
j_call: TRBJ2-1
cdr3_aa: CSVQQTGTSGRAGNEQFF

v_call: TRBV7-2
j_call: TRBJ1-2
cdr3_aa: CASSYDGRGGYTF

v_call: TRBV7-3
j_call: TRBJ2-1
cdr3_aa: CASSENPGAYNEQFF

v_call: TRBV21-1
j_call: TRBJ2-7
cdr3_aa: CATSGGEQYF

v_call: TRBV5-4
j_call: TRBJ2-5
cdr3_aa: CASSSLQRGRQETQYF

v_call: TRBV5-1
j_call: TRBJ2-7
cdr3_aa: CASSSNRGGYEQYF

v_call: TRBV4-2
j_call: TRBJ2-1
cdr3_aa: CASSQVRLSSYNEQFF

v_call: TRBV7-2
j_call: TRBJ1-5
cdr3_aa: CASSRDRGQSQPQHF

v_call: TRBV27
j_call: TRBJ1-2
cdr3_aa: CASSPGSDSYTF

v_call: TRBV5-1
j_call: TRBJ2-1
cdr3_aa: CASSLWTRDLDEQFF

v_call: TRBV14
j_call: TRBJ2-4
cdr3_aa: CASSQAPENIQYF

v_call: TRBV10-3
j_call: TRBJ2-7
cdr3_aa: CAISEQSGEQYF

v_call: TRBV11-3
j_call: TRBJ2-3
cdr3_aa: CASSFGLAGDSDTQYF

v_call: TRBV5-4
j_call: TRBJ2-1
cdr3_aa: CASSYDTRAGGNEQFF

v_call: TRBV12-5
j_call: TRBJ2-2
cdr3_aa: CASGLNGIELFF

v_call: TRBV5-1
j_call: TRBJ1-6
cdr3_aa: CASSLAIGANNSPLHF

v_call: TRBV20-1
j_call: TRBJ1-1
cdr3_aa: CSVPVAAEAFF

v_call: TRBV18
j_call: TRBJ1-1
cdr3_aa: CASSPPNGVNTEAFF

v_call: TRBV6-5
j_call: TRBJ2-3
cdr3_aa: CASRRLGDTQYF

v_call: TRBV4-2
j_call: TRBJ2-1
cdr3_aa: CASSQDTPLAGEGNEQFF

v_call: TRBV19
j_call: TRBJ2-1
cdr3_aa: CASRRKTGTGDNEQFF

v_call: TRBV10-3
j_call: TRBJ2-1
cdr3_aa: CAISEDPGLARNEQFF

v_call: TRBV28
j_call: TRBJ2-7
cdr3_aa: CASSSSPRFGAYEQYF

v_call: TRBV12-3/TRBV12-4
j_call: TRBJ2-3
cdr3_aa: CASSPLASESTDTQYF

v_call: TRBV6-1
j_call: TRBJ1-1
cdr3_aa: CASSSPDRVNTEAFF

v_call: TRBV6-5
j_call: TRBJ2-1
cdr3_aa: CASSYRASGRFNEQFF

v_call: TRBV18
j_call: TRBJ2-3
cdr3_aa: CASSPPSSRRNTQYF

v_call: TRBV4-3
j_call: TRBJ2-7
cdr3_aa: CASSEELAGTREQYF

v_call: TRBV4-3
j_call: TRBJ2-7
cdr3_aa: CASSPVGGGPYEQYF

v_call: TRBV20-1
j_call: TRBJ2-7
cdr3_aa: CSAREGGLSYEQYF

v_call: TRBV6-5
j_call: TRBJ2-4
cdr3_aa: CASSSPGTRDIQYF

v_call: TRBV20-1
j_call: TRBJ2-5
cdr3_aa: CSARKGSGKETQYF

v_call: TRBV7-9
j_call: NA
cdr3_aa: CASSLARSGRSNEQYF

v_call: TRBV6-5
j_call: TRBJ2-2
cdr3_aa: CASSYSGHSNTGELFF

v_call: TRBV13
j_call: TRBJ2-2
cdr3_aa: CAMSREFLGELFF

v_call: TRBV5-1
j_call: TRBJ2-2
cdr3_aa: CASRPRGENTGELFF